This TCR beta chain was recorded in a study of T-cell memory formation after mild COVID-19. TCRdb ran MiXCR on the 5' RACE reads and lists one entry per CDR3 protein. Here the sample spans about 270,000 distinct CDR3 sequences, 15% to 20% being singletons. The V end lost 0 bases, the J end lost 0 bases, and 2 bases lay between the germline ends. The CDR3 has 14 amino acids. Germline V gene data show CDR1 as LNHNV and CDR2 as YYDKDF (reference sequence). The V gene is TRBV15, the J gene TRBJ2-2; D remains ambiguous. Sequenced sample: PBMCs or a T cell subset sorted from them (not recorded which). The clonotype originates from a man aged 18 to 30 who had mild COVID-19 (a few samples of this study predate the infection). Cell type and time point are not known. CDR3 DNA: TGTGCCACCAGCAGAGATGCGAACACCGGGGAGCTGTTTTTT. Protein sequence: CATSRDANTGELFF. The full variable domain, rest sourced from reference TRBV15 and TRBJ2-2, is DAMVIQNPRYQVTQFGKPVTLSCSQTLNHNVMYWYQQKSSQAPKLLFHYYDKDFNNEADTPDNFQSRRPNTSFCFLDIRSPGLGDTAMYLCATSRDANTGELFFGEGSRLTVL.